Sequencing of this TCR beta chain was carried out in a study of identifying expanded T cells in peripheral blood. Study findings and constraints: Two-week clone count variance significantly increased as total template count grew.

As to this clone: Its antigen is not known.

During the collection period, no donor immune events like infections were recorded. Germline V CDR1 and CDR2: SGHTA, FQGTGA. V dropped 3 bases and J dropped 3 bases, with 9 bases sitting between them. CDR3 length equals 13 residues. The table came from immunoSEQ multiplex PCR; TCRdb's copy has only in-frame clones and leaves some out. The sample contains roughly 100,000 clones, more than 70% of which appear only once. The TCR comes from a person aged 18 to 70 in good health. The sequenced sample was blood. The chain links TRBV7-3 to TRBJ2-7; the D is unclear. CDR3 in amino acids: CASSLALHYEQYF. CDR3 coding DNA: TGTGCCAGCAGCTTGGCGCTTCACTACGAGCAGTACTTC. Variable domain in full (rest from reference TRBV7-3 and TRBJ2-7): GAGVSQTPSNKVTEKGKYVELRCDPISGHTALYWYRQSLGQGPEFLIYFQGTGAADDSGLPNDRFFAVRPEGSVSTLKIQRTERGDSAVYLCASSLALHYEQYFGPGTRLTVT.